Below are 17 T cell receptor beta chains sequenced from a single sample in a study of Tregs in tolerant kidney transplant recipients. Assay used: immunoSEQ multiplex PCR; TCRdb lists only in-frame clones, some missing. The sample contains about 77,000 clones, less than 98% of which appear only once. The sample in question was CD4+ T cells from blood, obtained before the transplant. All receptors come from a human donor who received a combined kidney and bone marrow transplant.

Here the CDR3 reads CASSARQGSYEQYF. DNA of the CDR3: TGTGCCAGCAGTGCCCGACAGGGGTCCTACGAGCAGTACTTC. V and J are TRBV28 and TRBJ2-7; 8 bases agree with TRBD1. The CDR3 length is 14 residues. J gave up 1 base and V 5 bases, and 4 bases lay outside the gene matches. Germline V gene lookup returns CDR1 MDHEN and CDR2 SYDVKM.

The genes are TRBV7-3 and TRBJ2-2, with a tentative D call TRBD2 (6 bases). V lost 7 bases and J 7 bases, leaving 7 bases between the germline ends. The germline V gene encodes CDR1 SGHTA and CDR2 FQGTGA. This CDR3 has 11 residues. Here the CDR3 reads CASMGGGELFF. The CDR3 nucleotides are TGTGCCAGCATGGGGGGCGGGGAGCTGTTTTTT. Full variable domain (remainder filled in from reference TRBV7-3 and TRBJ2-2): GAGVSQTPSNKVTEKGKYVELRCDPISGHTALYWYRQSLGQGPEFLIYFQGTGAADDSGLPNDRFFAVRPEGSVSTLKIQRTERGDSAVYLCASMGGGELFFGEGSRLTVL.

The rearrangement links TRBV2 to TRBJ2-1; possible D gene TRBD2, 6 bases. The CDR3 loop spans 15 amino acids. Trimming shortened V by 7 bases and J by 9 bases, and 22 bases separated the two germline ends. Germline CDR1 SNHLY, CDR2 FYNNEI. As DNA, the CDR3 is TGTGCCAGCACCCAAAGTTCCGGGAGTGGCGGTGAGCAGTTCTTC. Translating gives CASTQSSGSGGEQFF.

V usage is TRBV7-9 and J usage is TRBJ2-3; TRBD2 agrees at 8 bases. The CDR3 loop spans 15 amino acids. The V segment lost 5 bases and the J segment 8 bases; nucleotides outside the gene matches: 12. CDR1 is SEHNR, CDR2 FQNEAQ, per germline (reference sequence). CDR3 nucleotides: TGTGCCAGCAGCCGAACTAGCGGCCTCGGGGGTACGCAGTATTTT. Its protein product is CASSRTSGLGGTQYF.

The chain couples TRBV14 to TRBJ2-5, with D possibly being TRBD1 (5 bases). The germline V gene encodes CDR1 SGHDN and CDR2 FVKESK. V lost 4 bases and J lost 7, with 13 bases in between. The CDR3 totals 13 residues. The CDR3 DNA is TGTGCCAGCAGCCGAGATAGAAGGGGGACCCAGTACTTC. It specifies CASSRDRRGTQYF. Complete variable domain (other parts from reference TRBV14 and TRBJ2-5): EAGVTQFPSHSVIEKGQTVTLRCDPISGHDNLYWYRRVMGKEIKFLLHFVKESKQDESGMPNNRFLAERTGGTYSTLKVQPAELEDSGVYFCASSRDRRGTQYFGPGTRLLVL.

This chain connects TRBV7-9 to TRBJ1-4; D is uncertain. Germline loops: CDR1 SEHNR, CDR2 FQNEAQ (reference sequence). The ends were cut back, 6 bases at V and 7 bases at J, with 15 bases in the middle. The CDR3 sequence is 14 residues long. The chain's CDR3 is CASRAPIAGEKLFF. CDR3 DNA sequence: TGTGCCAGCAGAGCCCCGATTGCGGGTGAAAAACTGTTTTTT.

The chain employs TRBV13 and TRBJ2-3, with 10 positions matching TRBD2. The junction had 12 bases not matched to a gene; V was cut back by 8 bases and J by 4 bases. The germline V gene encodes CDR1 PRHDT and CDR2 FYEKMQ (reference sequence). This CDR3 comprises 16 residues. CDR3 DNA: TGTGCCAGCGATAACAGCGGGAGGGCCGTGGCAGATACGCAGTATTTT. Protein: CASDNSGRAVADTQYF.

The V call is TRBV7-2, the J call TRBJ2-2; 9 nucleotides agree with TRBD2. V lost 4 bases to trimming and J lost 5 bases; unmatched junction nucleotides: 17. The CDR3 length is 19 residues. Germline-derived CDR1 and CDR2 are SGHTA and FQGNSA. CDR3 loop: CASSSPLGSGSSRTGELFF. CDR3 sequence (DNA): TGTGCCAGCAGCTCCCCGTTAGGTAGCGGGAGCAGCAGGACCGGGGAGCTGTTTTTT.

This sequence joins TRBV19 and TRBJ1-3, with a tentative D call TRBD1 (5 bases). The CDR3 is 16 amino acids. The germline CDR1 and CDR2 sequences are LNHDA and SQIVND (reference sequence). V gave up 3 bases and J gave up 2 bases, with 14 bases separating them. Here the CDR3 DNA reads TGTGCCAGTAGTATTCAAGTGGGACTAGCTGGAAACACCATATATTTT. Its translation: CASSIQVGLAGNTIYF.

This clone was recorded only once. The V gene is TRBV18, the J gene TRBJ1-1; 8 bases match TRBD1. This CDR3 spans 12 amino acids. After removal of 8 bases from V and 5 bases from J, the junction contained 4 bases not matched to a gene. The germline V gene has CDR1 KGHSH and CDR2 LQKENI. CDR3 bases: TGTGCCAGCACAGGACAGGGAACTGAAGCTTTCTTT. Amino acids: CASTGQGTEAFF. Drawing the rest from reference TRBV18 and TRBJ1-1, the complete variable domain is NAGVMQNPRHLVRRRGQEARLRCSPMKGHSHVYWYRQLPEEGLKFMVYLQKENIIDESGMPKERFSAEFPKEGPSILRIQQVVRGDSAAYFCASTGQGTEAFFGQGTRLTVV.

The chain has TRBV10-1 and TRBJ2-3, with D maybe TRBD2 (5 bases). Trimming took 11 bases from V and 3 from J, leaving 15 bases between them. Germline loops: CDR1 WNHNN, CDR2 SYGVQD (reference sequence). The CDR3 has 13 residues. CDR3 coding DNA: TGCGCCGCTAGTTCATGGGAGACAGATACGCAGTATTTT. It codes for CAASSWETDTQYF.

The chain recombines TRBV4-2 with TRBJ2-5, with 10 bases fitting TRBD2. The germline CDR1 and CDR2 sequences are LGHNA and YNFKEQ. This CDR3 is built from 21 residues. After removal of 1 base from V and 2 bases from J, the junction contained 19 bases not matched to a gene. CDR3 residues: CASSQGRLARVGLAPQETQYF. The CDR3, as DNA: TGTGCCAGCAGCCAAGGGAGATTAGCCCGGGTGGGACTAGCGCCTCAAGAGACCCAGTACTTC.

V usage is TRBV19 and J usage is TRBJ1-3; D gene ambiguous. V was shortened by 7 bases and J by 4 bases, with 14 bases between the two germline ends. CDR1 and CDR2 (germline): LNHDA, SQIVND (reference sequence). This CDR3 has 14 amino acids. Here the CDR3 DNA reads TGTGCCAGTAACGCGGGGTCAAGGGGAAACACCATATATTTT. Residues: CASNAGSRGNTIYF. The variable domain in full, with the rest retrieved from reference TRBV19 and TRBJ1-3, is DGGITQSPKYLFRKEGQNVTLSCEQNLNHDAMYWYRQDPGQGLRLIYYSQIVNDFQKGDIAEGYSVSREKKESFPLTVTSAQKNPTAFYLCASNAGSRGNTIYFGEGSWLTVV.

The chain recombines TRBV6-5 with TRBJ2-5; TRBD1 agrees at 9 bases. Losses at the gene ends were 4 bases for V and 5 bases for J; bases not matched to a gene: 2. CDR3 size: 13 residues. Per germline, CDR1 MNHEY and CDR2 SVGAGI. The CDR3 is CASSSGQGETQYF. For the CDR3, the DNA is TGTGCCAGCAGTTCTGGACAGGGGGAGACCCAGTACTTC.

V is TRBV9 and J is TRBJ2-2, with 7 nucleotides matching TRBD1. The CDR3 consists of 15 residues. Germline loops: CDR1 SGDLS, CDR2 YYNGEE. V shed 0 bases and J 1 base; nucleotides not matched to a gene: 0. The CDR3 is CASSVGQGNTGELFF. Here the CDR3 DNA reads TGTGCCAGCAGCGTAGGACAGGGGAACACCGGGGAGCTGTTTTTT.

The rearrangement links TRBV4-1 to TRBJ1-5; D is undetermined. Trimming stripped 6 bases from V and 5 bases from J, with 17 bases between. CDR3 length: 15 residues. The germline V gene has CDR1 MGHRA and CDR2 YSYEKL. CDR3 in amino acids: CASRHVLSRDQPQHF. As DNA, the CDR3 is TGCGCCAGCAGACACGTACTTTCACGGGATCAGCCCCAGCATTTT.

V usage is TRBV11-2 and J usage is TRBJ2-3, with 9 bases lining up with TRBD1. V shed 5 bases, J shed 0 bases, and the junction held 6 bases outside the gene matches. Germline V gene sequence: CDR1 SGHAT, CDR2 FQNNGV. The CDR3 runs to 16 residues. The CDR3 protein is CASSPYRGQSTDTQYF. Written as DNA, the CDR3 is TGTGCCAGCAGCCCATACAGGGGGCAGAGCACAGATACGCAGTATTTT.